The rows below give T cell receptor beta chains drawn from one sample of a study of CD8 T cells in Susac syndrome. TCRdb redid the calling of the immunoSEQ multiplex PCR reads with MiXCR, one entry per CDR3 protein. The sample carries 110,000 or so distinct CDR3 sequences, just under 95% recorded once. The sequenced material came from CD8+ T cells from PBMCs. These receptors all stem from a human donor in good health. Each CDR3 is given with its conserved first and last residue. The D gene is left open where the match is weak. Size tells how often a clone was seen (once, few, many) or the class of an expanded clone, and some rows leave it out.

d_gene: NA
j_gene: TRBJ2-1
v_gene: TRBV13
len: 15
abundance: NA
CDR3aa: CASSGVESSYNEQFF
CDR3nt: TGTGCCAGCAGCGGGGTGGAGAGCTCCTACAATGAGCAGTTCTTC

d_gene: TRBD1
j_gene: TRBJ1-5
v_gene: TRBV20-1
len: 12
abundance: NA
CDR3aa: CSVVQGDQPQHF
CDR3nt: TGCAGTGTCGTACAGGGGGACCAGCCCCAGCATTTT

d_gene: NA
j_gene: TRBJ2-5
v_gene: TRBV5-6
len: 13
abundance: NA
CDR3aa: CASSRNRRETQYF
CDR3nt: TGTGCCAGCAGCAGAAACAGGAGAGAGACCCAGTACTTC

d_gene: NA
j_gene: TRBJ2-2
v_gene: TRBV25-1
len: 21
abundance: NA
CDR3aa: CASSEWEYSRDKKPPAGELFF
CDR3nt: TGTGCCAGCAGTGAATGGGAATATAGTCGGGACAAGAAACCCCCGGCCGGGGAGCTGTTTTTT

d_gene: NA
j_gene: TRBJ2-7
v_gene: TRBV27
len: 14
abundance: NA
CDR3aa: CASSPRPESYEQYF
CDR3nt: TGTGCCAGCAGTCCGCGCCCGGAGAGCTACGAGCAGTACTTC

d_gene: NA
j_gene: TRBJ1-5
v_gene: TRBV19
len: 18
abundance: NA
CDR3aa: CASSSPGAPTRSNQPQHF
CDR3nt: TGTGCCAGTAGTAGCCCAGGGGCACCTACACGAAGCAATCAGCCCCAGCATTTT

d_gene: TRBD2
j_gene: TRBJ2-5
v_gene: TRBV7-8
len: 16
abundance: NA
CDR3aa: CASSDGTSGSQETQYF
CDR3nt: TGTGCCAGCAGCGACGGGACTAGCGGAAGCCAAGAGACCCAGTACTTC

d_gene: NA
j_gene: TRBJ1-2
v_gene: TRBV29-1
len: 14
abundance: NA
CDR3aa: CSVGLSAGLYGYTF
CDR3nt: TGCAGCGTCGGACTCTCGGCCGGGCTCTATGGCTACACCTTC

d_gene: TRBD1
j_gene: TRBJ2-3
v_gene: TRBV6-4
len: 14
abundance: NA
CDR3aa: CASSMDRESDTQYF
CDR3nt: TGTGCCAGCAGTATGGACAGGGAATCAGATACGCAGTATTTT

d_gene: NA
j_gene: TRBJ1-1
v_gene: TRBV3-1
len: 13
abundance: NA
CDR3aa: CASRFARGTEAFF
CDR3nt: TGTGCCAGCAGATTTGCCCGCGGGACTGAAGCTTTCTTT

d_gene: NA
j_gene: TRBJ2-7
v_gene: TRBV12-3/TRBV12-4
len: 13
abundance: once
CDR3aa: CASTFGQGHEQYF
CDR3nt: TGTGCCAGCACCTTCGGGCAGGGCCACGAGCAGTACTTC

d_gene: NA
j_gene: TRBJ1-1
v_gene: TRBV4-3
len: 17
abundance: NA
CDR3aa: CASSQDRAGPVNTEAFF
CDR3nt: TGCGCCAGCAGCCAAGATCGGGCTGGGCCAGTGAACACTGAAGCTTTCTTT

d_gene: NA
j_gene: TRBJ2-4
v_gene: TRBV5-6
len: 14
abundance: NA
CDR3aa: CASSTRGQRFIQYF
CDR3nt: TGTGCCAGCAGCACCCGGGGCCAGAGATTCATTCAGTACTTC

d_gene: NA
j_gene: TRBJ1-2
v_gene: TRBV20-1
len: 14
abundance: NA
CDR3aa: CSAVLGGRAYGYTF
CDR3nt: TGCAGTGCTGTCTTAGGGGGGCGGGCCTATGGCTACACCTTC

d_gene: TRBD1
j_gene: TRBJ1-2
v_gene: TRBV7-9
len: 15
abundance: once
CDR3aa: CASSHSGTVIYGYTF
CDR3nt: TGTGCCAGCAGTCACTCCGGGACAGTCATATATGGCTACACCTTC

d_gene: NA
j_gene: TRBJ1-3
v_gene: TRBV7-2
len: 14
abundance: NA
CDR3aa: CASSPVGSGNTIYF
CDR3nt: TGTGCCAGCAGCCCCGTAGGATCTGGAAACACCATATATTTT

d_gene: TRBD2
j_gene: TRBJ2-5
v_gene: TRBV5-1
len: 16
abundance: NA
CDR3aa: CASSWQGLGGQETQYF
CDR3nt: TGCGCCAGCAGCTGGCAGGGACTAGGAGGACAAGAGACCCAGTACTTC

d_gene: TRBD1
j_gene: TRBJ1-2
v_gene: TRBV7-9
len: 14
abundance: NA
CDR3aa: CASSRGQGTYGYTF
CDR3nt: TGTGCCAGCAGCAGAGGACAGGGAACCTATGGCTACACCTTC

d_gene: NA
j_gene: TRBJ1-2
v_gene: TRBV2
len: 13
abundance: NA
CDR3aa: CASSVNSNYGYTF
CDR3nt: TGTGCCAGCAGTGTAAACTCCAACTATGGCTACACCTTC

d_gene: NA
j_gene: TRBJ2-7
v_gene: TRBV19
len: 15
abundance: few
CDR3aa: CASSGSLTGNYEQYF
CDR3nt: TGTGCCAGTAGTGGTAGCCTGACTGGGAACTACGAGCAGTACTTC

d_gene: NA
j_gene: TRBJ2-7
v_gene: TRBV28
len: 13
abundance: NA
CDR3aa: CASSAGMKLEQYF
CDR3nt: TGTGCCAGCAGTGCCGGGATGAAGCTCGAGCAGTACTTC

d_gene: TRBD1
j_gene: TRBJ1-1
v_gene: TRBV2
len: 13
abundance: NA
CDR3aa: CASRAGGNTEAFF
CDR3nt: TGTGCCAGCAGGGCAGGGGGGAACACTGAAGCTTTCTTT

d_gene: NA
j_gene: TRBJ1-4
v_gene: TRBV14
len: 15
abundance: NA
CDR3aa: CASSPTDGTNEKLFF
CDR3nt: TGTGCCAGCAGTCCCACGGACGGTACTAATGAAAAACTGTTTTTT

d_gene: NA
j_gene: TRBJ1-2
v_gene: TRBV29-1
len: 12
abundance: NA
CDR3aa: CSVSRGTYGYTF
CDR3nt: TGCAGCGTTAGTCGCGGTACCTATGGCTACACCTTC

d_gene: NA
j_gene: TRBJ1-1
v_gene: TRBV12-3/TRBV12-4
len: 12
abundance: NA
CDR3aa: CASSWGYTEAFF
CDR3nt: TGTGCCAGCAGTTGGGGTTATACTGAAGCTTTCTTT

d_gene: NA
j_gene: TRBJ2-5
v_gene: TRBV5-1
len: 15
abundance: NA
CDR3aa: CASSVQQGPQETQYF
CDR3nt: TGCGCCAGCAGCGTCCAACAGGGTCCTCAAGAGACCCAGTACTTC

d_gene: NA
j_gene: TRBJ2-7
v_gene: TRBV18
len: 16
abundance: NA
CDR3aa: CASSPSRTGSSYEQYF
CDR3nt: TGTGCCAGCTCACCATCTAGGACGGGAAGCTCCTACGAGCAGTACTTC

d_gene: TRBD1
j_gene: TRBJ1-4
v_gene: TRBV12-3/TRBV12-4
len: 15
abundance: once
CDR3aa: CASSPGTGTNEKLFF
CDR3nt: TGTGCCAGCAGTCCCGGGACAGGGACTAATGAAAAACTGTTTTTT

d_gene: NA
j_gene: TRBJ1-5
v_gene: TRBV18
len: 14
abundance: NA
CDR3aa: CASSSGLSNQPQHF
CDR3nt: TGTGCCAGCTCTTCCGGACTTAGCAATCAGCCCCAGCATTTT

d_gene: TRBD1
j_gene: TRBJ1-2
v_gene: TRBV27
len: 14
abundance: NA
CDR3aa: CASRVGQFSYGYTF
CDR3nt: TGTGCCAGCAGAGTGGGACAGTTCTCCTATGGCTACACCTTC

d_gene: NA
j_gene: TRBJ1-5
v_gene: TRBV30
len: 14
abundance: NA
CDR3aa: CAWSVPGSGQPQHF
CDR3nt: TGTGCCTGGAGTGTCCCGGGGTCAGGGCAGCCCCAGCATTTT

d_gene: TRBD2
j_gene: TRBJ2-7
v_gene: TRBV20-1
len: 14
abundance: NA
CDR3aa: CSAPRREMVYEQYF
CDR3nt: TGCAGTGCCCCGCGGCGGGAGATGGTATACGAGCAGTACTTC

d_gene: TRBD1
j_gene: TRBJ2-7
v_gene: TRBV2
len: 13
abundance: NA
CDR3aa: CAKAEQGVNEQYF
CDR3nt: TGTGCCAAAGCGGAACAGGGGGTTAACGAGCAGTACTTC

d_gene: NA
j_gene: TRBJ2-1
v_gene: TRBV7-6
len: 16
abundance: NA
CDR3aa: CASSSTATSSYNEQFF
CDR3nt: TGTGCCAGCAGCTCGACAGCTACTAGCTCCTACAATGAGCAGTTCTTC

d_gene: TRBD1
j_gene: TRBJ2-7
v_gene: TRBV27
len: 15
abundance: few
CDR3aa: CASSLSRDRGREQYF
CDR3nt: TGTGCCAGCAGTTTATCCCGGGACAGGGGGCGAGAGCAGTACTTC